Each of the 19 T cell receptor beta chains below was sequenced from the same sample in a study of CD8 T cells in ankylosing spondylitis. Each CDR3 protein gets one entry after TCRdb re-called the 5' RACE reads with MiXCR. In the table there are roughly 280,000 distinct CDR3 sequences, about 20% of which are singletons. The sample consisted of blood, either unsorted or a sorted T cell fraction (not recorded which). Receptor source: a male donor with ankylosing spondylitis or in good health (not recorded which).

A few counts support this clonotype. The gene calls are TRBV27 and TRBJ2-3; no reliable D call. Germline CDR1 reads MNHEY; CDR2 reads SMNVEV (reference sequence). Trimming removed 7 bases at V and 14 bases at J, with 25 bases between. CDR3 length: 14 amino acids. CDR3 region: CASTPQPSWSRRYF. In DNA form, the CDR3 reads TGTGCCAGCACCCCACAGCCTTCGTGGTCGAGGAGGTATTTT.

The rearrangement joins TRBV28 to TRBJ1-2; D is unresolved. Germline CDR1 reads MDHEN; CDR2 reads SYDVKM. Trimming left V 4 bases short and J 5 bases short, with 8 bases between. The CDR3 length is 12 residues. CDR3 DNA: TGTGCCAGCAGTTATACCGGGTATGGCTACACCTTC. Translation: CASSYTGYGYTF.

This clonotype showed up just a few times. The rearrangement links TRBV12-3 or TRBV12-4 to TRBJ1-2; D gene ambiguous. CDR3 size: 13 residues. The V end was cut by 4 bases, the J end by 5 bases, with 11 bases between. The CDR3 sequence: CASSSTGAYGYTF. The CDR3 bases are TGTGCCAGCAGTTCAACTGGAGCATATGGCTACACCTTC.

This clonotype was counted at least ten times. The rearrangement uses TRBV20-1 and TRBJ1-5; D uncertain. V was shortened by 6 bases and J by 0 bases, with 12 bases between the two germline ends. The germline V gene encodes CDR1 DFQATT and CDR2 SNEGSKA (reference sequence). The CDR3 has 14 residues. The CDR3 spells CSARGPYSNQPQHF. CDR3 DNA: TGCAGTGCCCGAGGGCCGTATAGCAATCAGCCCCAGCATTTT.

The CDR3 sequence: CTRSPGTSGGLSQDTQYF. In nucleotides, the CDR3 is TGTACCCGCAGCCCAGGGACTAGCGGGGGGCTGTCCCAAGATACGCAGTATTTT. The V gene is TRBV12-3 or TRBV12-4, the J gene TRBJ2-3; 15 bases agree with TRBD2. The CDR3 spans 18 residues.

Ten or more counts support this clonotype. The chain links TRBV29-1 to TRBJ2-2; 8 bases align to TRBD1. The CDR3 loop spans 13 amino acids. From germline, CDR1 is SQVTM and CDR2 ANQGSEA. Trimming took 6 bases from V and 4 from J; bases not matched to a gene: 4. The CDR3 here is CSVGQGATGELFF. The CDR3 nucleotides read TGCAGCGTCGGTCAGGGGGCCACCGGGGAGCTGTTTTTT.

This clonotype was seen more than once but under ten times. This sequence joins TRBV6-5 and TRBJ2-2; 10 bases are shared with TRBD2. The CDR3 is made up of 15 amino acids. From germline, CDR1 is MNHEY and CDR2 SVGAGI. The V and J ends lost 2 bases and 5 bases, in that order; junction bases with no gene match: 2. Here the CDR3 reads CASSYVAGGTGELFF. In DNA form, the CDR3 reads TGTGCCAGCAGTTACGTAGCGGGGGGAACCGGGGAGCTGTTTTTT.

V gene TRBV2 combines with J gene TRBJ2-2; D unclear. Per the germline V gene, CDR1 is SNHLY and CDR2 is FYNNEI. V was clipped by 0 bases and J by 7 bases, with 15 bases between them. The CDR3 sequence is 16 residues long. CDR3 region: CASSEALRAWGGELFF. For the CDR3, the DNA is TGTGCCAGCAGTGAAGCGCTTCGGGCTTGGGGCGGGGAGCTGTTTTTT.

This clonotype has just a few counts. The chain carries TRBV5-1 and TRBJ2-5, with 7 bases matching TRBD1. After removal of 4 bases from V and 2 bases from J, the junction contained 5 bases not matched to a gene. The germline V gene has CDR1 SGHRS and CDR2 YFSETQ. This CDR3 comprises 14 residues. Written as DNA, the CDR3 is TGCGCCAGCAGCCCGACAGGGATTCAAGAGACCCAGTACTTC. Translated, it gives CASSPTGIQETQYF.

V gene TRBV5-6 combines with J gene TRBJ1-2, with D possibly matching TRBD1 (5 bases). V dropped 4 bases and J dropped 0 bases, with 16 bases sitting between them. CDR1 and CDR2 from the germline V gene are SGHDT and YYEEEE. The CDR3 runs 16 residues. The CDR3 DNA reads TGTGCCAGCAGCCACCCAAGGACAACCGCTAACTATGGCTACACCTTC. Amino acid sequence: CASSHPRTTANYGYTF.

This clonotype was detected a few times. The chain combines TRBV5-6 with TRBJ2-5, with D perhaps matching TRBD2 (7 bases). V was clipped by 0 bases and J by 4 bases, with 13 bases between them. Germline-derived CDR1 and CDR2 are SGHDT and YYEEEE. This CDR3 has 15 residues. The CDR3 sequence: CASSLGGGAVETQYF. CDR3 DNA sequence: TGTGCCAGCAGCTTGGGAGGGGGGGCCGTAGAGACCCAGTACTTC.

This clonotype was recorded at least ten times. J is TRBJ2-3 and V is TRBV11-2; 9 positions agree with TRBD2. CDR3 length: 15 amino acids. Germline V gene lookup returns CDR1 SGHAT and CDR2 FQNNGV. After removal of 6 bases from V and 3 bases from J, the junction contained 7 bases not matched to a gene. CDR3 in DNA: TGTGCCAGCAGTAACCCTCTAGCGGGGACAGATACGCAGTATTTT. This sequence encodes CASSNPLAGTDTQYF.

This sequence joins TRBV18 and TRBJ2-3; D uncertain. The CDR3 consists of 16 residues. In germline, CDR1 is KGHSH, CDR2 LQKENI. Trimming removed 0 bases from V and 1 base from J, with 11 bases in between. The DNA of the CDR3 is TGTGCCAGCTCACCACCAAGGCCACGGGGCACAGATACGCAGTATTTT. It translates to CASSPPRPRGTDTQYF.

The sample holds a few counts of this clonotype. The DNA of the CDR3 is TGTGCCAGCGATCCAGGGGGAGGTCTAGCGGGAGTTGGTGAGCAGTTCTTC. Translating it yields CASDPGGGLAGVGEQFF. The chain is built from TRBV6-1 and TRBJ2-1; 10 bases are a match to TRBD2. V trimming: 8 bases; J trimming: 9 bases; junction bases outside the gene matches: 19. The CDR3 covers 17 residues. Per the germline V gene, CDR1 is MNHNS and CDR2 is SASEGT.

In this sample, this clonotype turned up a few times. CDR3 DNA: TGCAGTGCTCAAGAGGGCTCCTACGAGCAGTACGTC. Residues: CSAQEGSYEQYV. This chain links TRBV20-1 with TRBJ2-7, with D possibly being TRBD2 (5 bases). CDR1 is DFQATT, CDR2 SNEGSKA, per germline (reference sequence). The CDR3 is 12 amino acids. Between the trimmed V and J ends, which lost 5 bases and 0 bases, there was a span of 8 bases.

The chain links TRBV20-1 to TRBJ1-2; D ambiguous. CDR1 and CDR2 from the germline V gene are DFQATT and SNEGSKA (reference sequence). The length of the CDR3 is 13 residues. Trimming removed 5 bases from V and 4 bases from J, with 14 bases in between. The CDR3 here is CSAESQMPYGYTF. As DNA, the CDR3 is TGCAGTGCTGAATCACAGATGCCCTATGGCTACACCTTC.

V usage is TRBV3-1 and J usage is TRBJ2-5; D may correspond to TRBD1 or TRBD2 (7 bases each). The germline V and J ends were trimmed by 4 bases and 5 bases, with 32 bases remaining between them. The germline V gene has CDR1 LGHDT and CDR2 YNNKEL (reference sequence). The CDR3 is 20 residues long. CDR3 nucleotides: TGTGCCAGCAGCCTAAAGAAGGGACAGTGGCAGACTAGCCGGCTGGAGACCCAGTACTTC. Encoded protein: CASSLKKGQWQTSRLETQYF.

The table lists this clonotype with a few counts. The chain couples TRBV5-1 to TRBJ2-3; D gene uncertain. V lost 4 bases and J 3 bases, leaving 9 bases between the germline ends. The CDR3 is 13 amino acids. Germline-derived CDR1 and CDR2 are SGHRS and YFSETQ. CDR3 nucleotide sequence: TGCGCCAGCAGCGGCCCTAAGACAGATACGCAGTATTTT. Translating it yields CASSGPKTDTQYF.

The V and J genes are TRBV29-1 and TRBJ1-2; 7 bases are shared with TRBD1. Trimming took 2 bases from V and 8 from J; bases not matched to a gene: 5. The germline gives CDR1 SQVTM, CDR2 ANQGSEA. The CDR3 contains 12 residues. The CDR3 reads CSVETPGGGYTF. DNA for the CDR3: TGCAGCGTTGAAACTCCAGGGGGGGGCTACACCTTC.